This T cell receptor beta chain comes out of a study of blood T cells in healthy people across ages. Regarding the study as a whole: In older individuals, TCR beta diversity per million T cells was lower, falling roughly linearly with age.

With a J-beta primer mix and a sample-barcoded 5' primer, a second PCR ran about 7 to 11 cycles. Carrying 12 random nucleotides, a template-switch adaptor labeled each individual cDNA molecule. Each sample provided no less than 2.5 million CDR3-containing paired-end reads. TCRdb independently ran MiXCR on the 5' RACE reads; one entry per CDR3 protein. The sample holds 1.5 million to 2 million distinct CDR3 sequences; 28% are singletons and the top ten take approximately 7.7%. Investigators took roughly 10 milliliters of peripheral blood from every donor. This clonotype was recorded many times. What it binds is unknown. Sequenced input: blood. The receptor comes from a woman aged 30 to 39 in good health.

The CDR3 here is CASSAQTGDIQYF. The CDR3 DNA reads TGTGCCAGCAGCGCCCAAACCGGGGACATTCAGTACTTC. The chain recombines TRBV9 with TRBJ2-4; D may be TRBD2 (5 bases). The CDR3 contains 13 residues. V lost 3 bases and J 8 bases, leaving 12 bases between the germline ends. Germline CDR1 and CDR2: SGDLS and YYNGEE.